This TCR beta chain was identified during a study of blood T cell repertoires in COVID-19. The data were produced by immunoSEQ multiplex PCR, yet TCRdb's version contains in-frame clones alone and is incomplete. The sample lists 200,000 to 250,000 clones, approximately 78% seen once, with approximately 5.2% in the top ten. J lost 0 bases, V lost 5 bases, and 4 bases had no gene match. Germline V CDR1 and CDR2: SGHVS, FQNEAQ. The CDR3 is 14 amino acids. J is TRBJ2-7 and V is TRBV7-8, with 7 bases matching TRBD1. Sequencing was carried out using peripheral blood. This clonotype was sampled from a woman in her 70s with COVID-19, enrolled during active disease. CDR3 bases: TGTGCCAGCAGCGAATGGGACAGCTCCTACGAGCAGTACTTC. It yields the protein CASSEWDSSYEQYF.